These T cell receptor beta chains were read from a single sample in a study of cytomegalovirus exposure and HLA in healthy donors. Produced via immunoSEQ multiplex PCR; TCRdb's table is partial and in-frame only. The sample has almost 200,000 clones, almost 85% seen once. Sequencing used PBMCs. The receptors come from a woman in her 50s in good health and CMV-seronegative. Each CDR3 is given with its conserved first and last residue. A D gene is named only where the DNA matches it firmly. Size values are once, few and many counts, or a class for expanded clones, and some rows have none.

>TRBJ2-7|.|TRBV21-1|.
CASSKGFQGGVPYEQYF
TGTGCCAGCAGCAAAGGGTTTCAGGGGGGAGTACCCTACGAGCAGTACTTC
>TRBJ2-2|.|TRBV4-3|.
CASSQASGGTGELFF
TGCGCCAGCAGCCAAGCGTCCGGGGGTACCGGGGAGCTGTTTTTT
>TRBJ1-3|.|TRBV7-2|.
CASSLPSGGLRGNTIYF
TGTGCCAGCAGCTTACCGTCGGGGGGTCTGAGGGGAAACACCATATATTTT
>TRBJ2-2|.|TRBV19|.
CAIGRENTGELFF
TGTGCCATCGGGCGGGAGAACACCGGGGAGCTGTTTTTT
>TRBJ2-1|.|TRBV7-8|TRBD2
CASGKGLAGGGSYNEQFF
TGTGCCAGCGGAAAAGGGCTAGCGGGAGGCGGCTCCTACAATGAGCAGTTCTTC
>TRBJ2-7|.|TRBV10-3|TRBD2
CAISESLAGEYEQYF
TGTGCCATCAGTGAGTCGCTAGCGGGAGAGTACGAGCAGTACTTC
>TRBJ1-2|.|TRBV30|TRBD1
CAWRGTGRCTF
TGTGCCTGGAGGGGGACAGGGCGGTGCACCTTC
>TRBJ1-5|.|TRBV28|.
CASSFGPTSQPQHF
TGTGCCAGCAGTTTCGGACCTACTAGCCAGCCCCAGCATTTT
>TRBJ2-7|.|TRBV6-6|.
CASSYSRQDEQYF
TGTGCCAGCAGTTACTCGCGACAGGACGAGCAGTACTTC
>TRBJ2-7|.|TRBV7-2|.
CASSPFPDRPSGEQYF
TGTGCCAGCAGCCCCTTCCCTGACAGGCCCTCGGGCGAGCAGTACTTC
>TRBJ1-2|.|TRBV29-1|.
CSVDVPGHRNYGYTF
TGCAGCGTTGACGTTCCGGGACATCGTAACTATGGCTACACCTTC
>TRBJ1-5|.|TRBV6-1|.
CASTTGGRWQPQHF
TGTGCCAGCACCACGGGGGGGAGGTGGCAGCCCCAGCATTTT
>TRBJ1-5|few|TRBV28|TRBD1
CASSLTGRQPQHF
TGTGCCAGCAGTCTGACAGGGCGTCAGCCCCAGCATTTT
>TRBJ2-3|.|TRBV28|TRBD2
CASRIPGTSGSWNTQYF
TGTGCCAGCAGAATTCCCGGGACTAGCGGGAGCTGGAATACGCAGTATTTT
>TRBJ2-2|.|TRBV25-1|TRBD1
CASSAGTGDTGELFF
TGTGCCAGCAGCGCCGGGACAGGCGACACCGGGGAGCTGTTTTTT
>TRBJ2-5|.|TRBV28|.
CASSLGGRHAKQETQYF
TGTGCCAGCAGTTTAGGGGGCCGCCACGCGAAACAAGAGACCCAGTACTTC
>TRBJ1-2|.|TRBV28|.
CATRSGREYGYTF
TGTGCCACCCGCTCGGGGAGGGAATATGGCTACACCTTC
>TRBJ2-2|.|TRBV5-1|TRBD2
CASRVAGITGELFF
TGCGCCAGCAGAGTAGCGGGAATCACCGGGGAGCTGTTTTTT
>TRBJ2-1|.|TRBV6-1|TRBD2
CASTVDPSSGRERFF
TGTGCCAGCACCGTCGACCCCTCTAGCGGGAGGGAACGGTTCTTC
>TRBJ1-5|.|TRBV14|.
CASSQQAGQPQHF
TGTGCCAGCAGCCAACAGGCTGGTCAGCCCCAGCATTTT
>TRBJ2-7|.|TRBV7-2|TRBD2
CASSPRLAGGPYEQYF
TGTGCCAGCAGCCCACGACTAGCGGGAGGCCCCTACGAGCAGTACTTC
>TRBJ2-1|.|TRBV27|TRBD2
CASGLADTYNEQFF
TGTGCCAGCGGCCTAGCGGACACATACAATGAGCAGTTCTTC
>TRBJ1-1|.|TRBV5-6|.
CASSLRGTEAFF
TGTGCCAGCAGCTTGCGGGGGACTGAAGCTTTCTTT
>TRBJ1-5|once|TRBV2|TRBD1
CASSPQGALNQPQHF
TGTGCCAGCAGTCCTCAGGGGGCTCTCAATCAGCCCCAGCATTTT
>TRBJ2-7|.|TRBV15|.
CATSSWTTATDEQYF
TGTGCCACCAGCAGTTGGACTACTGCTACCGACGAGCAGTACTTC
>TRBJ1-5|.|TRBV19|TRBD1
CASSKTGTGNQPQHF
TGTGCCAGTAGTAAGACCGGGACAGGGAATCAGCCCCAGCATTTT
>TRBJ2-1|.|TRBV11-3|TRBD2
CASSATREWGYNEQFF
TGTGCCAGCAGCGCAACGCGGGAGTGGGGTTACAATGAGCAGTTCTTC
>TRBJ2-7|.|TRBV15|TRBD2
CATSRPPMVGRDEQYF
TGTGCCACCAGCAGGCCACCCATGGTCGGGAGGGACGAGCAGTACTTC
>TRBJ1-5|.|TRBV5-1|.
CASSPAGLGNQPQHF
TGCGCCAGCAGCCCCGCAGGGCTCGGCAATCAGCCCCAGCATTTT
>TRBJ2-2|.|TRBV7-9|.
CASSLVDTGELFF
TGTGCCAGCAGCTTAGTAGACACCGGGGAGCTGTTTTTT
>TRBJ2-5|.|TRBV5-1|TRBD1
CASSAGTGASIVRETQYF
TGCGCCAGCAGTGCCGGGACAGGGGCCTCTATTGTTCGAGAGACCCAGTACTTC
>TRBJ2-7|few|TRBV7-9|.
CASSSTRAYEQYF
TGTGCCAGCAGCTCCACCCGGGCCTACGAGCAGTACTTC
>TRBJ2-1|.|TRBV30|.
CAFDRHPYNEQFF
TGTGCCTTTGATCGACACCCCTACAATGAGCAGTTCTTC
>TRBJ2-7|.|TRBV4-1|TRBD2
CASQLILPGLAGVRGHYEQYF
TGCGCCAGCCAACTCATCCTTCCGGGACTAGCGGGAGTTAGGGGTCACTACGAGCAGTACTTC
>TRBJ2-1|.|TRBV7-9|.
CASNTANEQFF
TGTGCCAGCAACACCGCAAATGAGCAGTTCTTC
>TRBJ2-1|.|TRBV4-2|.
CASSPLGGGYNEQFF
TGTGCCAGCAGCCCCCTGGGAGGCGGCTACAATGAGCAGTTCTTC
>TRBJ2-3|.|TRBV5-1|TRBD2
CASSLGLSSGSGNTQYF
TGCGCCAGCAGCTTGGGGCTGTCTAGCGGGAGCGGCAATACGCAGTATTTT
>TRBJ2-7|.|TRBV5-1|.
CASQWDGGSYEQYF
TGCGCCAGCCAGTGGGACGGGGGCTCCTACGAGCAGTACTTC
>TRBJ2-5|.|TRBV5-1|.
CASTRAAAETQYF
TGCGCCAGTACCAGGGCCGCGGCGGAGACCCAGTACTTC
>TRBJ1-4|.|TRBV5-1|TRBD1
CASSQDRRRGYTEKLFF
TGCGCCAGCAGCCAGGACAGGCGGCGAGGGTATACGGAAAAACTGTTTTTT
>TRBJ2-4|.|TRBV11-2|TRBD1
CASSGGQGAPKNIQYF
TGTGCCAGCAGCGGAGGACAGGGGGCGCCCAAAAACATTCAGTACTTC
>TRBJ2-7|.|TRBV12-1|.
CASSAKGQGYRTYEQYF
TGTGCCAGCAGCGCCAAGGGACAGGGGTATCGGACCTACGAGCAGTACTTC
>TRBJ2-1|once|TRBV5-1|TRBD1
CASSFSTGTYNEQFF
TGCGCCAGCAGCTTCTCGACAGGGACCTACAATGAGCAGTTCTTC
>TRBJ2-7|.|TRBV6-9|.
CASSQKPRCPPTRYEQYF
TGTGCCAGCAGCCAAAAGCCTAGATGTCCCCCTACCCGCTACGAGCAGTACTTC
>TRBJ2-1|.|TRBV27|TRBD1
CASSFRDRLTEQFF
TGTGCCAGCAGTTTCCGGGACAGGTTGACTGAGCAGTTCTTC
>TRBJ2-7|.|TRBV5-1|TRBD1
CASSLDHRGPSEQYF
TGCGCCAGCAGCTTGGATCACAGGGGTCCTTCCGAGCAGTACTTC
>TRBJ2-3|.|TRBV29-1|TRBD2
CSVSERGLTDTQYF
TGCAGCGTTTCGGAGCGGGGGCTCACAGATACGCAGTATTTT
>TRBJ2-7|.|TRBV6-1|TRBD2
CASRLAGVTYEQYF
TGTGCCAGCAGGCTAGCGGGTGTTACCTACGAGCAGTACTTC
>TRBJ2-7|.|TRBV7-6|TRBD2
CASSSSLAGVYDEQYF
TGTGCCAGCAGCTCCTCACTAGCGGGAGTGTACGACGAGCAGTACTTC
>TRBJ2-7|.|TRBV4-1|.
CASSQDRDSSYEQYF
TGCGCCAGCAGCCAAGACCGGGACTCCTCCTACGAGCAGTACTTC
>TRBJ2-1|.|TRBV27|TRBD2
CASSLLTGTSGIEQFF
TGTGCCAGCAGTTTGCTCACCGGGACTAGCGGGATTGAGCAGTTCTTC
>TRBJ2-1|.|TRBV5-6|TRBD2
CASSLGLAGLSNEQFF
TGTGCCAGCAGCCTCGGACTAGCGGGCCTTTCCAATGAGCAGTTCTTC
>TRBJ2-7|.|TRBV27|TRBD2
CASSLSEGLAVYEQYF
TGTGCCAGCAGTTTATCAGAAGGACTAGCTGTTTACGAGCAGTACTTC
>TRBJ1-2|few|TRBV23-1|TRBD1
CASSQSPHRVTGGNYGYTF
TGCGCCAGCAGTCAATCGCCCCACCGCGTAACAGGGGGGAACTATGGCTACACCTTC